These 25 T cell receptor beta chains originate from one sample sequenced in a study of T cell responses to AZD1222 COVID-19 vaccine. Clones were sequenced by immunoSEQ multiplex PCR, and TCRdb holds only the in-frame ones, with some missing. The table has more than 120,000 clones, over 85% seen once; the top ten hold around 1.7%. The source material was peripheral blood, sampled 28 days after the second AZD1222 dose. Receptors originate from an adult who received the AZD1222 COVID-19 vaccine.

The V call is TRBV24-1, the J call TRBJ1-2; D perhaps matches TRBD1 (5 bases). V lost 3 bases and J lost 2, with 12 bases in between. Germline assignment: CDR1 KGHDR and CDR2 SFDVKD. The CDR3 loop spans 15 amino acids. CDR3 sequence reads: CATSDSGTANYGYTF. The CDR3 region has the DNA TGTGCCACCAGTGATAGTGGGACGGCCAACTATGGCTACACCTTC.

CDR3 in amino acids: CASSPSRSSGNTIYF. CDR3 DNA: TGTGCCAGCTCACCCTCACGTAGCTCTGGAAACACCATATATTTT. The rearrangement uses TRBV18 and TRBJ1-3; D is unresolved. The germline V gene encodes CDR1 KGHSH and CDR2 LQKENI. The CDR3 is made up of 15 amino acids. V lost 3 bases and J 0 bases, leaving 9 bases between the germline ends.

The chain has TRBV15 and TRBJ2-2, with D unclear. The CDR3 covers 17 residues. Looked up from germline, CDR1 is LNHNV and CDR2 is YYDKDF (reference sequence). Trimming cost V 0 bases and J 5 bases, with 16 bases left between them. The CDR3 DNA follows: TGTGCCACCAGCAGAGATCGGATGGCTTCGAGTACCGGGGAGCTGTTTTTT. Protein sequence: CATSRDRMASSTGELFF.

The V and J genes are TRBV28 and TRBJ1-2; a weak D match, TRBD1 (6 bases). V dropped 7 bases and J dropped 4 bases, with 16 bases sitting between them. Per germline, CDR1 MDHEN and CDR2 SYDVKM. CDR3 length equals 14 residues. The CDR3 here is CASTVGGRVYGYTF. The CDR3 nucleotides are TGTGCCAGCACAGTCGGGGGGCGAGTCTATGGCTACACCTTC.

The chain recombines TRBV7-2 with TRBJ2-7; D might be TRBD1 or TRBD2, each matching 6 bases. CDR1 and CDR2 from the germline V gene are SGHTA and FQGNSA. The V and J ends lost 4 bases and 2 bases respectively, with 12 bases between them. The length of the CDR3 is 14 residues. CDR3 bases: TGTGCCAGCAGCTCAAGGGGGGACCCCTACGAGCAGTACTTC. This codes for CASSSRGDPYEQYF.

The V call is TRBV6-2 or TRBV6-3, the J call TRBJ1-6; 10 bases are a match to TRBD1. The V segment lost 5 bases and the J segment 9 bases; nucleotides outside the gene matches: 10. The V gene's germline CDR1 is MNHEY and CDR2 SVGEGT. CDR3 length: 16 amino acids. The CDR3 region is CASSRGQGDSGSPLHF. The CDR3 DNA follows: TGTGCCAGCAGTCGCGGACAGGGGGACTCTGGTTCACCCCTCCACTTT.

The chain links TRBV27 to TRBJ2-7; 11 bases align to TRBD1. The germline V gene encodes CDR1 MNHEY and CDR2 SMNVEV (reference sequence). The CDR3 spans 13 residues. With 8 bases clipped from V and 5 bases from J, the junction kept 5 bases outside the gene matches. Here the CDR3 reads CASGRTGGDEQYF. The DNA of the CDR3 is TGTGCCAGCGGACGGACAGGGGGCGACGAGCAGTACTTC.

The V call is TRBV30, the J call TRBJ2-1; weak D call: TRBD2 (6 bases). Trimming took 7 bases from V and 11 from J, leaving 12 bases between them. CDR3 length: 10 amino acids. The V gene's germline CDR1 is GTSNPN and CDR2 SVGIG (reference sequence). CDR3 nucleotide sequence: TGTGCCTCCTCCGGGGGTAAGCAGTTCTTC. Its translation is CASSGGKQFF.

V usage is TRBV18 and J usage is TRBJ2-1; D is perhaps TRBD2 (6 bases). Per germline, CDR1 KGHSH and CDR2 LQKENI. The CDR3 contains 12 residues. Trimming stripped 4 bases from V and 7 bases from J, with 8 bases between. This CDR3 reads CASSLAENEQFF. Written as DNA, the CDR3 is TGTGCCAGCTCACTAGCGGAGAATGAGCAGTTCTTC.

This clone was seen only once. V usage is TRBV6-5 and J usage is TRBJ1-1, with 7 bases that match TRBD1. Germline assignment: CDR1 MNHEY and CDR2 SVGAGI. The CDR3 is 12 amino acids. Trimming took 7 bases from V and 4 from J; bases not matched to a gene: 3. CDR3 in DNA: TGTGCCAGCAATCCAGGGGGCACTGAAGCTTTCTTT. It is translated as CASNPGGTEAFF.

The chain employs TRBV3-1 (or the pseudogene TRBV3-2) and TRBJ2-1; unclear D gene. Germline loops: CDR1 LGHDT, CDR2 YNNKEL (reference sequence). The CDR3 is 14 amino acids. V lost 4 bases to trimming and J lost 4 bases, with 11 bases between them. The CDR3 DNA sequence: TGTGCCAGCAGCCCTCTTCCGGCTTACAATGAGCAGTTCTTC. Translation: CASSPLPAYNEQFF.

V gene TRBV5-1 combines with J gene TRBJ2-5; TRBD2 agrees at 11 bases. Germline V gene lookup returns CDR1 SGHRS and CDR2 YFSETQ. The CDR3 extends over 16 amino acids. The trim removed 0 bases at V and 1 base at J, leaving 2 bases unmatched. The CDR3 region is CASSLGGLAGQETQYF. In DNA form, the CDR3 reads TGCGCCAGCAGCTTGGGCGGACTAGCGGGCCAAGAGACCCAGTACTTC.

V and J are TRBV4-3 and TRBJ2-4; 13 bases are a match to TRBD2. CDR1 is LGHNA, CDR2 YSLEER, per germline. With 1 base clipped from V and 10 bases from J, the junction kept 10 bases outside the gene matches. CDR3 length: 17 residues. CDR3 loop: CASSQGTSGSDVRIQYF. The CDR3 DNA reads as TGCGCCAGCAGCCAAGGGACTAGCGGGAGTGATGTGAGAATTCAGTACTTC.

V and J are TRBV11-2 and TRBJ2-7, with D tentatively TRBD1 (7 bases). Trimming stripped 2 bases from V and 4 bases from J, with 18 bases between. This CDR3 region has 16 residues. The germline V gene encodes CDR1 SGHAT and CDR2 FQNNGV. The CDR3 sequence: CASSLSGAGGRYEQYF. For the CDR3, the DNA is TGTGCCAGCAGCTTATCCGGGGCAGGGGGGCGGTACGAGCAGTACTTC.

This clone has only one observation. This rearrangement joins TRBV15 to TRBJ2-1; TRBD2 matches 9 bases. This CDR3 is built from 17 residues. The J segment lost 8 bases and the V segment lost 1 base, leaving 12 bases of the junction unmatched. Looked up from germline, CDR1 is LNHNV and CDR2 is YYDKDF (reference sequence). CDR3 loop: CATSRARLLAGSDEQFF. The CDR3 DNA sequence: TGTGCCACCAGCAGAGCGAGACTACTAGCGGGTTCTGATGAGCAGTTCTTC. The full variable domain, with the rest looked up from reference TRBV15 and TRBJ2-1, is DAMVIQNPRYQVTQFGKPVTLSCSQTLNHNVMYWYQQKSSQAPKLLFHYYDKDFNNEADTPDNFQSRRPNTSFCFLDIRSPGLGDTAMYLCATSRARLLAGSDEQFFGPGTRLTVL.

This clone has just one count. The chain uses TRBV5-1 and TRBJ2-7; TRBD2 is a possible D gene (6 bases). The V gene's germline CDR1 is SGHRS and CDR2 YFSETQ. This CDR3 has 15 residues. Trimming shortened V by 3 bases and J by 0 bases, and 13 bases separated the two germline ends. CDR3 DNA: TGCGCCAGCAGCTACGGACCGGGGGTCTCCTACGAGCAGTACTTC. Its translation is CASSYGPGVSYEQYF.

The V and J genes are TRBV10-3 and TRBJ1-4, with 9 positions matching TRBD1. Trimming cost V 6 bases and J 6 bases; bases outside gene matches: 5. This CDR3 region has 14 residues. The V gene's germline CDR1 is ENHRY and CDR2 SYGVKD. CDR3 sequence reads: CAISDRDRDEKLFF. DNA of the CDR3: TGTGCCATCAGCGACCGGGACAGGGATGAAAAACTGTTTTTT.

Here the CDR3 reads CASRPLGGGRGETQYF. In DNA form, the CDR3 reads TGTGCCAGCAGGCCCCTCGGCGGCGGGAGGGGGGAGACCCAGTACTTC. The chain recombines TRBV3-1 (or the pseudogene TRBV3-2) with TRBJ2-5; TRBD2 matches at 9 bases. The trim removed 6 bases at V and 5 bases at J, leaving 13 bases unmatched. Germline V gene data show CDR1 as LGHDT and CDR2 as YNNKEL (reference sequence). CDR3 size: 16 residues.

The chain combines TRBV28 with TRBJ1-1; no clear D. This CDR3 has 13 residues. Looked up from germline, CDR1 is MDHEN and CDR2 is SYDVKM. Trimming cost V 3 bases and J 4 bases, with 9 bases left between them. CDR3 coding DNA: TGTGCCAGCAGTTTTGGGGTTATCACTGAAGCTTTCTTT. It codes for CASSFGVITEAFF.

The chain is built from TRBV9 and TRBJ1-1, with D possibly matching TRBD1 (5 bases). With 4 bases removed from V and 8 bases from J, the gap between germline ends came to 12 bases. From germline, CDR1 is SGDLS and CDR2 YYNGEE. The CDR3 is 12 residues long. The CDR3 region has the DNA TGTGCCAGCAGCCTTCGGGACGGAGAAGCTTTCTTT. Translated, it gives CASSLRDGEAFF.

The CDR3 sequence is CASSLSRNTGELFF. For the CDR3, the DNA is TGTGCCAGCAGCTTAAGCAGGAACACCGGGGAGCTGTTTTTT. This chain connects TRBV7-9 to TRBJ2-2, with D unclear. Per the germline V gene, CDR1 is SEHNR and CDR2 is FQNEAQ (reference sequence). This CDR3 has 14 amino acids. Trimming removed 2 bases from V and 1 base from J, with 5 bases in between.

V and J are TRBV9 and TRBJ2-2, with D possibly matching TRBD1 (5 bases). The V and J ends lost 0 bases and 3 bases respectively, with 9 bases between them. Germline assignment: CDR1 SGDLS and CDR2 YYNGEE. This CDR3 is 15 amino acids long. The CDR3 region is CASSVGGLDTGELFF. CDR3 bases: TGTGCCAGCAGCGTAGGGGGCTTGGACACCGGGGAGCTGTTTTTT.

V usage is TRBV5-4 and J usage is TRBJ2-2; D may correspond to TRBD1 or TRBD2 (5 bases each). The germline V gene encodes CDR1 SGHNT and CDR2 YYREEE (reference sequence). V lost 3 bases and J 1 base, leaving 16 bases between the germline ends. This CDR3 spans 17 amino acids. The CDR3, as DNA: TGTGCCAGCAGCTCACCGCCGGGACGTTTGAACACCGGGGAGCTGTTTTTT. Translating gives CASSSPPGRLNTGELFF.

J is TRBJ1-1 and V is TRBV30; tentative D call: TRBD1 (5 bases). The CDR3 totals 13 residues. Germline V gives CDR1 GTSNPN, CDR2 SVGIG (reference sequence). With 3 bases removed from V and 5 bases from J, the gap between germline ends came to 13 bases. The CDR3 nucleotides are TGTGCCTGGAGCGAGACCCGGGGGACTGAAGCTTTCTTT. It specifies CAWSETRGTEAFF.

Worth noting for this clone: Within the sample, other DNA sequences also encode this same CDR3. The chain links TRBV5-1 to TRBJ1-4; the D gene is possibly TRBD1 (5 bases). The ends were cut back, 0 bases at V and 3 bases at J, with 6 bases in the middle. CDR1 and CDR2 (germline): SGHRS, YFSETQ. The length of the CDR3 is 14 residues. CDR3 in amino acids: CASSLGQPNEKLFF. The CDR3 bases are TGCGCCAGCAGCTTGGGACAGCCTAATGAAAAACTGTTTTTT.